This TCR beta chain was sequenced during a study of human T cells and chemical hapten exposure. At the level of the study: Sensitization involved placing 2% DPC onto a roughly 2 cm by roughly 2 cm region of upper inner arm skin. Patients were mainly female, each with alopecia areata, totalis or universalis.

Points from the study as a whole: Sensitization with DPC brought no change to TCRs above 1 in 1000 in frequency. A positive correlation with patch test score was shown by PT1 expanded TCR counts.

As to this clonotype: The antigen remains undetermined.

The length of the CDR3 is 15 residues. Trimming took 7 bases from V and 0 from J; bases not matched to a gene: 6. CDR1 and CDR2 from the germline V gene are SQVTM and ANQGSEA. Indicated time point: patch test 2, 6 weeks after DPC sensitization. The treatment was: therapeutic diphenylcyclopropenone sensitization with weekly scalp DPC. One entry per CDR3 protein results from TCRdb running MiXCR on the RACE reads. The repertoire includes approximately 89,000 distinct CDR3 sequences, around 9.6% of them detected once, and about 2.3% sits in the top ten. The sample was whole blood, taken in connection with sensitization to the hapten diphenylcyclopropenone (DPC). The gene calls are TRBV29-1 and TRBJ1-4, with 9 bases matching TRBD1. This TCR was sampled from a young woman with alopecia areata. Some clones in this sample may be carry-over from other donors' samples. CDR3 protein: CSALGQGPTNEKLFF. CDR3 sequence (DNA): TGCAGCGCCTTAGGACAGGGGCCAACTAATGAAAAACTGTTTTTT.